Sequencing of this T cell receptor beta chain was carried out in a study of chemoradiotherapy in HPV16-positive cancers. Here immunoSEQ multiplex PCR was the method, and the copy in TCRdb shows in-frame clones only, minus some. Found here are 9,500 to 15,000 clones, less than 75% of them singletons; the top ten hold approximately 16%. This CDR3 is 15 amino acids long. V shed 2 bases and J 2 bases; nucleotides not matched to a gene: 5. Germline assignment: CDR1 MNHEY and CDR2 SMNVEV (reference sequence). The receptor was derived from a human donor with HPV-associated anogenital cancer. This material was obtained from a patient who underwent chemoradiotherapy. V and J are TRBV27 and TRBJ2-7, with 8 positions matching TRBD1. The CDR3: CASSLTGQGPYEQYF. The CDR3 bases are TGTGCCAGCAGTTTAACTGGACAGGGTCCCTACGAGCAGTACTTC.